The rows below give T cell receptor beta chains drawn from one sample of a study of immunodeficiency. TCRdb's copy holds only in-frame clones and misses some; the assay was immunoSEQ multiplex PCR. The sample records more than 1,000 clones, approximately 91% being singletons. Sequencing was done on a sample of CD8+ T cells from blood. The receptor set was obtained from a female donor. Both conserved end residues are part of each CDR3. The D gene is left open where the match is weak. The size entry is marked missing in some rows and otherwise reads once, few, many or a size class.

clone_size j_call v_call d_call cdr3_aa cdr3_nt
- TRBJ2-2 TRBV7-6 TRBD1 CASSLGTDTGELFF TGTGCCAGCAGCTTGGGGACAGACACCGGGGAGCTGTTTTTT
once TRBJ2-3 TRBV11-2 TRBD1 CASSLTSRGQNTDTQYF TGTGCCAGCAGCTTAACCTCACGGGGACAGAACACAGATACGCAGTATTTT
- TRBJ2-5 TRBV24-1 - CATSDRGETQYF TGTGCCACCAGTGATCGGGGAGAGACCCAGTACTTC
- TRBJ2-2 TRBV4-1 - CASSPSNTGELFF TGCGCCAGCAGCCCAAGTAACACCGGGGAGCTGTTTTTT
- TRBJ2-7 TRBV29-1 - CSVATRDRPSYEQYF TGCAGCGTTGCAACTAGGGACCGCCCCTCCTACGAGCAGTACTTC
- TRBJ2-1 TRBV5-4 TRBD2 CASSLGLAGHNEQFF TGTGCCAGCAGCTTGGGACTAGCGGGTCACAATGAGCAGTTCTTC
- TRBJ2-5 TRBV11-3 - CASSPGPGLDLETQYF TGTGCCAGCAGCCCCGGCCCGGGACTCGATCTGGAGACCCAGTACTTC
- TRBJ1-2 TRBV10-3 - CAIRIRDGNDGYTF TGTGCCATCAGGATACGGGACGGCAATGATGGCTACACCTTC
- TRBJ1-1 TRBV2 TRBD1 CASGQVNTEAFF TGTGCCTCAGGACAGGTGAACACTGAAGCTTTCTTT
- TRBJ1-1 TRBV2 TRBD1 CASTLRDRGGEAFF TGTGCCAGCACTCTCCGGGACAGGGGAGGAGAAGCTTTCTTT
- TRBJ2-1 TRBV4-1 - CASSQGPGFEQFF TGCGCCAGCAGCCAAGGGCCAGGATTTGAGCAGTTCTTC
- TRBJ1-6 TRBV10-3 - CAISESGEGAYNSPLHF TGTGCCATCAGTGAGTCCGGGGAGGGGGCCTATAATTCACCCCTCCACTTT
- TRBJ1-1 TRBV4-1 TRBD1 CASSQGQGMNTEAFF TGCGCCAGCAGCCAGGGACAGGGAATGAACACTGAAGCTTTCTTT
- TRBJ2-2 TRBV12-3/TRBV12-4 - CASSSRERMFF TGTGCCAGCAGTTCCCGGGAGAGGATGTTTTTT
- TRBJ2-7 TRBV21-1 - CASSSAGGDDEQYF TGTGCCAGCAGCTCAGCGGGGGGGGACGACGAGCAGTACTTC
- TRBJ1-6 TRBV5-1 - CASSLTGNYNSPLHF TGCGCCAGCAGCTTGACAGGAAACTATAATTCACCCCTCCACTTT
- TRBJ2-3 TRBV27 TRBD2 CASSLAPPTSGGPYDTQYF TGTGCCAGCAGTTTAGCGCCCCCGACTAGCGGGGGGCCCTATGATACGCAGTATTTT
- TRBJ2-5 TRBV10-3 - CAISESYREETQYF TGTGCCATCAGTGAGTCGTACAGGGAGGAGACCCAGTACTTC
- TRBJ1-4 TRBV7-9 - CASSRTAQNEKLFF TGTGCCAGCAGCCGGACGGCACAGAATGAAAAACTGTTTTTT
- TRBJ2-3 TRBV7-9 TRBD2 CASSPPGTNWDTQYF TGTGCCAGCAGCCCTCCCGGGACTAATTGGGATACGCAGTATTTT
- TRBJ1-1 TRBV3-1/TRBV3-2 - CASSPGLNTEAFF TGTGCCAGCAGCCCTGGACTGAACACTGAAGCTTTCTTT
- TRBJ1-2 TRBV30 - CAWVPKRRTPVGGGYTF TGTGCCTGGGTACCGAAACGCAGGACACCGGTAGGAGGTGGCTACACCTTC
- TRBJ2-1 TRBV2 TRBD2 CASLGLAAYEQFF TGTGCCAGCTTGGGACTAGCGGCCTATGAGCAGTTCTTC
- TRBJ2-1 TRBV5-4 - CASSSGLDYNEQFF TGTGCCAGCAGTTCGGGACTCGATTACAATGAGCAGTTCTTC
- TRBJ1-2 TRBV27 - CASSFDSNYGYTF TGTGCCAGCAGTTTTGACAGTAACTATGGCTACACCTTC
once TRBJ1-1 TRBV7-9 - CASSLAGGEAFF TGTGCCAGCAGCTTAGCAGGGGGTGAAGCTTTCTTT
- TRBJ1-3 TRBV13 - CASSFEVGSGNTIYF TGTGCCAGCAGCTTTGAGGTGGGCTCTGGAAACACCATATATTTT
- TRBJ2-5 TRBV2 - CASNLVTRETQYF TGTGCCAGCAATCTAGTAACCCGAGAGACCCAGTACTTC
- TRBJ1-6 TRBV5-4 - CASSLGQTNSPLHF TGTGCCAGCAGCCTCGGACAGACTAATTCACCCCTCCACTTT
- TRBJ2-5 TRBV29-1 TRBD2 CSVETGLAGGGETQYF TGCAGCGTTGAAACGGGCCTAGCGGGGGGAGGGGAGACCCAGTACTTC
- TRBJ1-2 TRBV10-2 - CASSESGITWGYTF TGCGCCAGCAGTGAGTCGGGCATAACATGGGGCTACACCTTC
- TRBJ2-3 TRBV9 TRBD2 CASSGLAGGPSDTQYF TGTGCCAGCAGCGGCCTAGCGGGGGGGCCCTCAGATACGCAGTATTTT
- TRBJ2-1 TRBV19 TRBD2 CASSISLSGGNEQFF TGTGCCAGTAGTATATCGTTGAGCGGGGGCAATGAGCAGTTCTTC
- TRBJ1-2 TRBV3-1/TRBV3-2 - CASSHNFYGYTF TGTGCCAGCAGCCATAACTTCTATGGCTACACCTTC
- TRBJ1-4 TRBV12-3/TRBV12-4 - CASRAMEEKLFF TGTGCCAGCAGGGCAATGGAGGAAAAACTGTTTTTT
once TRBJ1-1 TRBV19 - CASSWLTEAFF TGTGCCAGTAGTTGGCTCACTGAAGCTTTCTTT
- TRBJ1-1 TRBV27 - CASSLLVLGRGPVRYTEAFF TGTGCCAGCAGTTTGTTGGTTTTGGGCAGGGGCCCCGTGAGATATACTGAAGCTTTCTTT
- TRBJ2-1 TRBV9 TRBD2 CASSVSGGGNEQFF TGTGCCAGCAGCGTTAGCGGGGGGGGAAATGAGCAGTTCTTC
- TRBJ1-1 TRBV2 TRBD1 CASSHRGTEAFF TGTGCCAGCAGTCACAGGGGTACTGAAGCTTTCTTT
- TRBJ2-2 TRBV6-2/TRBV6-3 TRBD1 CASSSPPETGGGTGELFF TGTGCCAGCAGTTCCCCCCCGGAGACAGGGGGAGGCACCGGGGAGCTGTTTTTT
- TRBJ1-1 TRBV11-3 TRBD1 CASSLWVRGVMTEAFF TGTGCCAGCAGCTTATGGGTCAGGGGGGTTATGACTGAAGCTTTCTTT
- TRBJ2-1 TRBV7-9 TRBD1 CASSSTGTESSYNEQFF TGTGCCAGCAGCTCAACAGGGACAGAGAGCTCCTACAATGAGCAGTTCTTC
- TRBJ2-3 TRBV27 - CASSLVATGGTDTQYF TGTGCCAGCAGTTTAGTCGCAACAGGTGGAACAGATACGCAGTATTTT
- TRBJ2-1 TRBV7-2 TRBD2 CASSPLAGGAEQFF TGTGCCAGCAGCCCTCTAGCGGGGGGGGCTGAGCAGTTCTTC
- TRBJ1-4 TRBV2 TRBD1 CASGRGVTGANEKLFF TGTGCCAGCGGGAGGGGCGTGACAGGGGCTAATGAAAAACTGTTTTTT
- TRBJ1-2 TRBV2 - CASSEAPSSHYGYTF TGTGCCAGCAGTGAAGCCCCTTCAAGCCACTATGGCTACACCTTC